The clone carrying this T cell receptor beta chain has just one count. Its target is not known. The sample comes from a study of cytomegalovirus exposure and HLA in healthy donors. Turning to the study itself: It was reported in a later analysis that the 100 to 150 validation repertoires used the same platform as the approximately 650 first-cohort repertoires.

The validation cohort, a group of roughly 120 subjects, included the donors and was separate from the roughly 620-subject first cohort. Whole-study results and caveats: The study listed under 200 cytomegalovirus-associated TCR beta chains. Confirmation was obtained in vitro that a few CMV-associated chains are specific for CMV antigens.

The protocol was immunoSEQ multiplex PCR, while the TCRdb copy is restricted to in-frame clones and leaves out a portion. The sample lists under 200,000 clones, around 85% occurring once. The CDR3 contains 15 residues. The J segment lost 3 bases and the V segment lost 5 bases, leaving 5 bases of the junction unmatched. CDR1 is KGHSH, CDR2 LQKENI, per germline. This chain links TRBV18 with TRBJ2-2; 8 bases line up with TRBD1. The receptor comes from a woman in her twenties or thirties in good health and CMV-seronegative. The sample comprised PBMCs. The CDR3 region is CASSKDRVYTGELFF. The DNA for the CDR3 is TGTGCCAGCTCAAAGGACAGGGTTTACACCGGGGAGCTGTTTTTT.